These 24 T cell receptor beta chains were sequenced from one sample in a study of type 1 regulatory T cells (dated by TCRdb to about 2021). The listed sequencing device is Illumina MiSeq. TCRdb applied fastp at Q25 and MiXCR to the public reads, then kept only in-frame beta chains. A single entry per CDR3 protein holds the most common genes and DNA from its merged rows. The sample table lists approximately 97,000 distinct CDR3 sequences, around a third of them with a count of one. The ten largest clonotypes hold roughly 2.4% of the sample. Sequences were obtained from CD4+ T cells, either the whole sample or a sorted fraction (not recorded which). The receptors stem from a human donor in good health.

This clonotype has just a few counts. The rearrangement uses TRBV4-1 and TRBJ2-5; TRBD1 is a possible D gene (6 bases). Germline values: CDR1 MGHRA, CDR2 YSYEKL. V gave up 5 bases and J gave up 2 bases, with 21 bases separating them. There are 17 residues in the CDR3. CDR3: CASSSADPLDRQETQYF. The CDR3 region has the DNA TGCGCCAGCAGCTCTGCGGACCCACTGGACAGACAAGAGACCCAGTACTTC.

The sample holds one count of this clonotype. This rearrangement joins TRBV19 to TRBJ2-3; TRBD2 matches at 10 bases. J was trimmed by 2 bases and V by 9 bases; bases with no gene match: 5. Germline assignment: CDR1 LNHDA and CDR2 SQIVND (reference sequence). This CDR3 spans 14 amino acids. CDR3 in amino acids: CASLAGGNTDTQYF. The CDR3 DNA reads TGTGCCAGCTTAGCGGGAGGCAACACAGATACGCAGTATTTT.

There are a few counts of this clonotype. The chain employs TRBV29-1 and TRBJ1-2, with 7 bases aligning to TRBD1. This CDR3 has 13 amino acids. Trimming cost V 5 bases and J 6 bases; bases outside gene matches: 9. In germline, CDR1 is SQVTM, CDR2 ANQGSEA. The CDR3 DNA is TGCAGCGTTTCCTTCGGGACAGCCGATGGCTACACCTTC. Translation: CSVSFGTADGYTF.

The chain uses TRBV19 and TRBJ1-1, with 7 bases fitting TRBD1. The J segment lost 2 bases and the V segment lost 7 bases, leaving 7 bases of the junction unmatched. CDR1 is LNHDA and CDR2 is SQIVND in the germline V gene (reference sequence). The CDR3 contains 14 residues. In nucleotides, the CDR3 is TGTGCCAGTACCAATGGACAGGTAAACACTGAAGCTTTCTTT. Translating gives CASTNGQVNTEAFF.

This clonotype was counted between two and nine times. The V and J genes are TRBV7-2 and TRBJ2-7, with D possibly being TRBD2 (6 bases). Germline V gene data show CDR1 as SGHTA and CDR2 as FQGNSA. The CDR3 covers 15 residues. V dropped 3 bases and J dropped 1 base, with 13 bases sitting between them. The CDR3 coding sequence is TGTGCCAGCAGCTTGGGCGGGATTTCTTCCTACGAGCAGTACTTC. It is translated as CASSLGGISSYEQYF. Full variable domain (outside the CDR3, taken from reference TRBV7-2 and TRBJ2-7): GAGVSQSPSNKVTEKGKDVELRCDPISGHTALYWYRQSLGQGLEFLIYFQGNSAPDKSGLPSDRFSAERTGGSVSTLTIQRTQQEDSAVYLCASSLGGISSYEQYFGPGTRLTVT.

This clonotype has just a few counts. This rearrangement joins TRBV6-2 or TRBV6-3 to TRBJ2-2, with 9 positions matching TRBD1. Germline values: CDR1 MNHEY, CDR2 SVGEGT. V lost 10 bases, J lost 4 bases, and 4 bases stayed unmatched. CDR3 length equals 13 residues. The CDR3: CATLTGGTGELFF. The CDR3 DNA is TGTGCCACACTGACAGGGGGCACCGGGGAGCTGTTTTTT.

V is TRBV4-1 and J is TRBJ1-5; 7 nucleotides match TRBD1. J was trimmed by 5 bases and V by 2 bases; bases with no gene match: 6. Germline V gene data show CDR1 as MGHRA and CDR2 as YSYEKL. There are 15 residues in the CDR3. The CDR3 nucleotides are TGCGCCAGCAGCCAAACGGGACAGCCCCATCAGCCCCAGCATTTT. Encoded protein: CASSQTGQPHQPQHF.

J is TRBJ1-2 and V is TRBV20-1; TRBD1 agrees at 8 bases. The CDR3 is made up of 13 amino acids. The germline CDR1 and CDR2 sequences are DFQATT and SNEGSKA (reference sequence). V shed 4 bases, J shed 5 bases, and the junction held 6 bases outside the gene matches. The CDR3 DNA is TGCAGTGCTACCCAGGGGGCGCGGTATGGCTACACCTTC. Translated: CSATQGARYGYTF.

V usage is TRBV7-3 and J usage is TRBJ2-6; tentative D call: TRBD2 (5 bases). V lost 0 bases and J 4 bases, leaving 19 bases between the germline ends. Per the germline V gene, CDR1 is SGHTA and CDR2 is FQGTGA. The CDR3 has 19 residues. CDR3 in DNA: TGTGCCAGCAGCTTAACCCACCAGCCCACTAGGTCCGGGGCCAACGTCCTGACTTTC. Its translation: CASSLTHQPTRSGANVLTF.

This clonotype counts as medium-sized (0.01 to 0.1%). The chain employs TRBV7-8 and TRBJ1-6; no reliable D call. The CDR3 extends over 14 amino acids. Looked up from germline, CDR1 is SGHVS and CDR2 is FQNEAQ. V gave up 1 base and J gave up 13 bases, with 14 bases separating them. The CDR3 protein is CASSLGGELTPLHF. The CDR3 coding sequence is TGTGCCAGCAGCTTAGGCGGGGAATTAACGCCCCTCCACTTT.

This clonotype was seen only a few times. The chain has TRBV10-3 and TRBJ2-5; 8 nucleotides match TRBD1. The CDR3 consists of 14 residues. After removal of 7 bases from V and 2 bases from J, the junction contained 6 bases not matched to a gene. CDR1 ENHRY and CDR2 SYGVKD come from the germline V gene. The chain's CDR3 is CAINRGTSQETQYF. The CDR3 DNA follows: TGTGCCATCAACAGGGGGACTTCGCAAGAGACCCAGTACTTC.

The rearrangement links TRBV24-1 to TRBJ1-5, with a weak D call TRBD1 (5 bases). Germline lookup yields CDR1 KGHDR and CDR2 SFDVKD. The CDR3 has 15 residues. Deletions cut 3 bases from V and 7 bases from J, with 15 bases between. The CDR3 DNA is TGTGCCACCAGTGATCCAGGGCACCCCGGCCAGCCCCAGCATTTT. Protein: CATSDPGHPGQPQHF.

This rearrangement joins TRBV12-5 to TRBJ2-1; tentatively, D is TRBD2 (5 bases). Germline CDR1 LGHNT, CDR2 FRNRAP. The CDR3 covers 13 residues. Trimming took off 7 bases at V and 6 bases at J, with 13 bases between the two ends. CDR3 in amino acids: CASAPPGINEQFF. The CDR3 DNA sequence: TGTGCTAGTGCCCCTCCGGGGATCAATGAGCAGTTCTTC.

This chain uses TRBV5-1 with TRBJ1-3; possible D gene TRBD1, 6 bases. Deletions cut 8 bases from V and 0 bases from J, with 15 bases between. The length of the CDR3 is 15 residues. Germline values: CDR1 SGHRS, CDR2 YFSETQ. The CDR3 coding sequence is TGCGCCAGTACAGGGACGGGGAACTCTGGAAACACCATATATTTT. Translated, it gives CASTGTGNSGNTIYF.

The rearrangement links TRBV29-1 to TRBJ2-2, with D possibly matching TRBD2 (5 bases). V gave up 0 bases and J gave up 8 bases, with 7 bases separating them. This CDR3 comprises 12 residues. CDR1 is SQVTM and CDR2 is ANQGSEA in the germline V gene. In nucleotides, the CDR3 is TGCAGCGTTGAAGATCCGGGGGGGGAGCTGTTTTTT. Its protein product is CSVEDPGGELFF.

This clonotype was seen a handful of times. The V call is TRBV7-9, the J call TRBJ2-1; D unclear. Germline values: CDR1 SEHNR, CDR2 FQNEAQ (reference sequence). Trimming took 0 bases from V and 6 from J, leaving 0 bases between them. The CDR3 runs to 11 residues. The CDR3 DNA sequence: TGTGCCAGCAGCTTAGCCAATGAGCAGTTCTTC. Protein: CASSLANEQFF. The whole variable domain, filled in from reference TRBV7-9 and TRBJ2-1, reads DTGVSQNPRHKITKRGQNVTFRCDPISEHNRLYWYRQTLGQGPEFLTYFQNEAQLEKSRLLSDRFSAERPKGSFSTLEIQRTEQGDSAMYLCASSLANEQFFGPGTRLTVL.

The rearrangement joins TRBV29-1 to TRBJ2-7; tentatively, D is TRBD2 (6 bases). V shed 4 bases and J shed 2 bases, with 9 bases lying between them. The CDR3 is 12 residues long. Germline V gene data show CDR1 as SQVTM and CDR2 as ANQGSEA. In DNA form, the CDR3 reads TGCAGCGTTGGCGGGGATCCCTACGAGCAGTACTTC. This gives the protein CSVGGDPYEQYF.

The J gene is TRBJ2-5, the V gene TRBV7-6; D gene uncertain. V was shortened by 1 base and J by 6 bases, with 9 bases between the two germline ends. Germline V gene data show CDR1 as SGHVS and CDR2 as FNYEAQ. This CDR3 region has 13 residues. The CDR3 loop is CASSLVSVQTQYF. Written as DNA, the CDR3 is TGTGCCAGCAGCTTAGTTTCCGTGCAGACCCAGTACTTC.

This clonotype was seen more than once but under ten times. The V gene is TRBV23-1, the J gene TRBJ2-7, with unresolved D. TRBV23-1 is filed as an ORF, its function uncertain. Trimming shortened V by 3 bases and J by 0 bases, and 12 bases separated the two germline ends. The CDR3 loop spans 15 amino acids. In DNA form, the CDR3 reads TGCGCCAGCAGTCATGCTGAAGACCTCTCCTACGAGCAGTACTTC. Its protein is CASSHAEDLSYEQYF.

The chain combines TRBV7-2 with TRBJ2-1; 9 nucleotides match TRBD2. The V gene's germline CDR1 is SGHTA and CDR2 FQGNSA. The CDR3 consists of 15 residues. V dropped 5 bases and J dropped 6; count of bases not matched to a gene: 8. Here the CDR3 reads CASSMGLAGTNEQFF. The DNA of the CDR3 is TGTGCCAGCAGCATGGGACTAGCAGGGACCAATGAGCAGTTCTTC.

The V gene is TRBV19, the J gene TRBJ2-7, with a weak D call TRBD2 (5 bases). There are 13 residues in the CDR3. V lost 1 base and J lost 3, with 7 bases in between. Looked up from germline, CDR1 is LNHDA and CDR2 is SQIVND (reference sequence). CDR3 sequence reads: CASSIGRGYEQYF. CDR3 DNA sequence: TGTGCCAGTAGTATAGGCCGGGGCTACGAGCAGTACTTC.

This clonotype was seen more than once but under ten times. The genes are TRBV20-1 and TRBJ2-7, with 9 bases that match TRBD2. This CDR3 is built from 13 residues. Trimming removed 5 bases from V and 6 bases from J; junction bases left unmatched: 8. Per germline, CDR1 DFQATT and CDR2 SNEGSKA (reference sequence). The CDR3 sequence is CSAVSGSVPEQYF. The CDR3 DNA is TGCAGTGCTGTTAGCGGGAGCGTCCCCGAGCAGTACTTC.

The chain carries TRBV20-1 and TRBJ2-3; 7 bases line up with TRBD2. This CDR3 region has 14 residues. The trim removed 1 base at V and 4 bases at J, leaving 5 bases unmatched. Germline V lookup: CDR1 DFQATT, CDR2 SNEGSKA (reference sequence). The CDR3 nucleotides are TGCAGTGCTAGAGTTGGCGGGAGCGCAGATACGCAGTATTTT. Protein product: CSARVGGSADTQYF.

This clonotype has a handful of counts. The V call is TRBV5-1, the J call TRBJ1-2; D gene unclear. Trimming cost V 0 bases and J 4 bases, with 16 bases left between them. Germline V CDR1 and CDR2: SGHRS, YFSETQ. This CDR3 has 16 amino acids. Here the CDR3 reads CASSLGGSSMRYGYTF. The CDR3 nucleotides are TGCGCCAGCAGCTTGGGCGGGTCTTCCATGCGCTATGGCTACACCTTC.